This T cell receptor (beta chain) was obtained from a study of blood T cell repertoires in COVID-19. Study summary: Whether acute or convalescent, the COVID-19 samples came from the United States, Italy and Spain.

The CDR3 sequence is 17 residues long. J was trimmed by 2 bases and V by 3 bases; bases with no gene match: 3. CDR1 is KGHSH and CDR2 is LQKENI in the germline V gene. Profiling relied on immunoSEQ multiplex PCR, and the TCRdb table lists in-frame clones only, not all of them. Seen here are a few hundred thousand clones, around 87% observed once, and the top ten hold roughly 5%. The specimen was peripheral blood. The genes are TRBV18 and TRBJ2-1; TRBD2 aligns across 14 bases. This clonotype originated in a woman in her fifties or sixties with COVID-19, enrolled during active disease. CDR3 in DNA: TGTGCCAGCTCACCTCGGACTAGCGGGGGGACCTACAATGAGCAGTTCTTC. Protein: CASSPRTSGGTYNEQFF.